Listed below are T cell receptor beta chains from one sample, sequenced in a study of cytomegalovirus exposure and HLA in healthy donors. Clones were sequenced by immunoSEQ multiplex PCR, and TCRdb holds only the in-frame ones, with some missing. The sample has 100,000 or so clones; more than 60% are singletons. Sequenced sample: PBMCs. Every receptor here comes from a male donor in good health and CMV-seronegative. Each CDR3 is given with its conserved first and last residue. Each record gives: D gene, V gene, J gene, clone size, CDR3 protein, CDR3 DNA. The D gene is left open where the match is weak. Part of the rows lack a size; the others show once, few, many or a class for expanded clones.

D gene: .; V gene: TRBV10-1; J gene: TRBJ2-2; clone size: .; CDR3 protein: CASSEQKNTGELFF; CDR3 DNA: TGCGCCAGCAGTGAACAGAAAAACACCGGGGAGCTGTTTTTT
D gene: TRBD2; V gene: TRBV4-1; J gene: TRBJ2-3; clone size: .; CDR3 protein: CASSQRSPGGLADTQYF; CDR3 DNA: TGCGCCAGCAGCCAAAGATCCCCGGGAGGGCTGGCAGATACGCAGTATTTT
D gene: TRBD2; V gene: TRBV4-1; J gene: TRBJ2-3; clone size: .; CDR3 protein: CASSQEAGGTADTQYF; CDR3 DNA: TGCGCCAGCAGCCAAGAGGCGGGAGGTACCGCAGATACGCAGTATTTT
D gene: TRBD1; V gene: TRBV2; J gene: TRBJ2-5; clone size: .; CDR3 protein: CASSPLTGQETQYF; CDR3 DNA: TGTGCCAGCAGCCCACTGACAGGGCAAGAGACCCAGTACTTC
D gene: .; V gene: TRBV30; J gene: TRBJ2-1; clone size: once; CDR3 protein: CAWSGLVPNEQFF; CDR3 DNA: TGTGCCTGGAGTGGGCTAGTTCCCAATGAGCAGTTCTTC
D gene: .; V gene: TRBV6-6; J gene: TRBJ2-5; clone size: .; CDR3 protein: CASSRGSGETQYF; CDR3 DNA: TGTGCCAGCAGTAGGGGATCAGGGGAGACCCAGTACTTC
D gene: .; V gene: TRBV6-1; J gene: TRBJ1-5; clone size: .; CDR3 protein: CASSQTGLSQHF; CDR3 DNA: TGTGCCAGCTCCCAGACAGGTCTTTCCCAGCATTTT
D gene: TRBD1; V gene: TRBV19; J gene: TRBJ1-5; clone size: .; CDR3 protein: CASSWDRADQPQHF; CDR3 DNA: TGTGCCAGTAGTTGGGACAGGGCTGATCAGCCCCAGCATTTT
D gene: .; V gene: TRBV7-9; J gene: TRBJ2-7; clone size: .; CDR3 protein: CASSFGGRESYEQYF; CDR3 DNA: TGTGCCAGCAGCTTTGGGGGGCGGGAGTCCTACGAGCAGTACTTC
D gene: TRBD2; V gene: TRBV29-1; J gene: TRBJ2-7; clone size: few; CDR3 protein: CSASLAGGQYEQYF; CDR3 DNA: TGCAGCGCTTCACTAGCGGGAGGACAATACGAGCAGTACTTC
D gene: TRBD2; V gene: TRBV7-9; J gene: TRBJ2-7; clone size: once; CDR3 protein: CASRTSGSSYEQYF; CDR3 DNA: TGTGCCAGCAGGACTAGCGGGAGCTCCTACGAGCAGTACTTC
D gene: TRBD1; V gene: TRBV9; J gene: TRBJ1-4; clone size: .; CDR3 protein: CASSTGTGFEKLFF; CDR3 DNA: TGTGCCAGCAGCACCGGGACAGGATTCGAAAAACTGTTTTTT
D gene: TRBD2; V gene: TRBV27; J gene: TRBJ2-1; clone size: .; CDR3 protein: CASSPISGSPYNEQFF; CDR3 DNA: TGTGCCAGCAGTCCCATTAGCGGGAGCCCCTACAATGAGCAGTTCTTC
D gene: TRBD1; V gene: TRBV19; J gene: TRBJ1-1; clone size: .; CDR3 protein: CASIIPGQGAEAFF; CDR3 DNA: TGTGCCAGTATTATCCCGGGACAGGGGGCTGAAGCTTTCTTT
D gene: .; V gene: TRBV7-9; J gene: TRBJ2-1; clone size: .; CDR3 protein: CASSLAGGPEEQFF; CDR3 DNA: TGTGCCAGCAGCTTAGCGGGTGGGCCAGAGGAGCAGTTCTTC
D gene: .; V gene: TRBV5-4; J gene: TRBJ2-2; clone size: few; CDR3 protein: CASSLTGLDTGELFF; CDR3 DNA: TGTGCCAGCAGCCTAACAGGCCTGGACACCGGGGAGCTGTTTTTT
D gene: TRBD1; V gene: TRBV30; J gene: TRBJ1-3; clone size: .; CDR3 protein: CAWTGTGGTGNTIYF; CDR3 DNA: TGTGCCTGGACCGGGACAGGCGGGACTGGAAACACCATATATTTT
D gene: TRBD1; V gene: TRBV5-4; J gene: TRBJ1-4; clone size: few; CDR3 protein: CASSLQGAATNEKLFF; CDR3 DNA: TGTGCCAGCAGCTTGCAGGGGGCGGCAACTAATGAAAAACTGTTTTTT
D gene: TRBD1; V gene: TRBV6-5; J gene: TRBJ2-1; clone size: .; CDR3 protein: CASTSQGVIPFF; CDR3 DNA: TGTGCCAGCACTTCTCAGGGGGTAATTCCGTTCTTC
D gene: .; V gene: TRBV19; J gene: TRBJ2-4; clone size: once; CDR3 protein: CASSISDILAKNIQYF; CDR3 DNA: TGTGCCAGTAGTATTAGTGACATCTTAGCCAAAAACATTCAGTACTTC
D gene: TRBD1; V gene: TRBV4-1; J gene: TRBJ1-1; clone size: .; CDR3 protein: CASSTRQGALNTEAFF; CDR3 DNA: TGCGCCAGCAGCACCCGACAGGGGGCACTGAACACTGAAGCTTTCTTT
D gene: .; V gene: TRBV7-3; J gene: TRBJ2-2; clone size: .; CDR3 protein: CASSLASNTGELFF; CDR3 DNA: TGTGCCAGCAGCTTAGCGTCCAACACCGGGGAGCTGTTTTTT
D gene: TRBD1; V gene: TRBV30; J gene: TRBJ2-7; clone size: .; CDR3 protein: CAWSPGTGKGVEQYF; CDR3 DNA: TGTGCCTGGAGCCCCGGGACAGGGAAGGGTGTAGAGCAGTACTTC
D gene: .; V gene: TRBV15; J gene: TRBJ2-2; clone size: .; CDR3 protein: CATSRDGLGAGSTGELFF; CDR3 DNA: TGTGCCACCAGCAGAGATGGGTTGGGGGCTGGAAGCACCGGGGAGCTGTTTTTT